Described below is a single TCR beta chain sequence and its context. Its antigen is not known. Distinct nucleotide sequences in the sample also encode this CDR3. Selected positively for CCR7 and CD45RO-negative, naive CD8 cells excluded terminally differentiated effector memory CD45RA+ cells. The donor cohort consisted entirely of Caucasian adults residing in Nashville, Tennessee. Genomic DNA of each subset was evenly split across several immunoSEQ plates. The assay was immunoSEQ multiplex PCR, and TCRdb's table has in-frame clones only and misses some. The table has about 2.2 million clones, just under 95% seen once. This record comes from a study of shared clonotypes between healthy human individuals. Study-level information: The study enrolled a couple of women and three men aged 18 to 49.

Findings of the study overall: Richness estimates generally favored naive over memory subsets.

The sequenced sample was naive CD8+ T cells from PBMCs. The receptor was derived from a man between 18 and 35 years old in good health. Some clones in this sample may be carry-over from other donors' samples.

CDR3 sequence: CASGLAADTQYF. The CDR3 nucleotides read TGTGCTAGTGGTTTGGCAGCAGATACGCAGTATTTT. The gene calls are TRBV12-5 and TRBJ2-3; no definite D call. Trimming took 1 base from V and 4 from J, leaving 3 bases between them. In germline, CDR1 is LGHNT, CDR2 FRNRAP. The CDR3 length is 12 residues.